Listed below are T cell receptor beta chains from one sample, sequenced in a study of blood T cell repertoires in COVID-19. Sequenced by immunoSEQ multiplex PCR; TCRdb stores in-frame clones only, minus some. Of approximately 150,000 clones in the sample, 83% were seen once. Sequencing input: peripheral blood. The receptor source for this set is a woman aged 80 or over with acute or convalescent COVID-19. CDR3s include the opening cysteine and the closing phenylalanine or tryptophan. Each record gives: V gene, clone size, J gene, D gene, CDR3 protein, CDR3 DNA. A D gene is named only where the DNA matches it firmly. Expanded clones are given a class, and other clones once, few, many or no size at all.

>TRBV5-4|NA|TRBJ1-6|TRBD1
CASSFRTGGQGVSPLHF
TGTGCCAGCAGCTTCCGTACCGGGGGACAGGGGGTTTCACCCCTCCACTTT
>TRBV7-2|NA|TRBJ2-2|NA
CASSPPGRGSAGELFF
TGTGCCAGCAGCCCCCCGGGCAGGGGTAGCGCCGGGGAGCTGTTTTTT
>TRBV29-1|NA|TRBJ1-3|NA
CSVDSLPPGNTIYF
TGCAGCGTTGATAGTCTTCCACCTGGAAACACCATATATTTT
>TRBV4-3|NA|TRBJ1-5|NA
CASSQEENQPQHF
TGCGCCAGCAGCCAAGAGGAGAATCAGCCCCAGCATTTT
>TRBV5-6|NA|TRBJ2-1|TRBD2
CASSFGLAEYNEQFF
TGTGCCAGCAGCTTTGGACTAGCGGAATACAATGAGCAGTTCTTC
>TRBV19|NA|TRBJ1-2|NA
CASVTEGDPYGYTF
TGTGCCAGTGTAACCGAGGGGGATCCCTATGGCTACACCTTC
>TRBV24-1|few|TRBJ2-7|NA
CATSVGYEQYF
TGTGCCACCAGTGTCGGTTACGAGCAGTACTTC
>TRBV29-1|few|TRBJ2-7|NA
CSALGQESYEQYF
TGCAGCGCTCTCGGACAAGAGTCCTACGAGCAGTACTTC
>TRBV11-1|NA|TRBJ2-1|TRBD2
CASSPRTSFDEQFF
TGTGCCAGCAGCCCCCGGACTAGCTTCGATGAGCAGTTCTTC
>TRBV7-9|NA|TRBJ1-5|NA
CASSLGQSNQPQHF
TGTGCCAGCAGCTTAGGGCAGTCCAATCAGCCCCAGCATTTT
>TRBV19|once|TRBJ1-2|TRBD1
CASSPQGDNYGYTF
TGTGCCAGTAGTCCACAGGGGGACAACTATGGCTACACCTTC
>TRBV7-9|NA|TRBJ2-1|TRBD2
CASSLGTSGSFPSYNEQFF
TGTGCCAGCAGCTTAGGCACTAGCGGGAGTTTTCCCTCCTACAATGAGCAGTTCTTC
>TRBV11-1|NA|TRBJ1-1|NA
CASSFTASNTEAFF
TGTGCCAGCAGCTTCACAGCATCGAACACTGAAGCTTTCTTT
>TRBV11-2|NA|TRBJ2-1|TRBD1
CASRRQGASEQFF
TGTGCCAGCAGAAGGCAGGGGGCCAGTGAGCAGTTCTTC
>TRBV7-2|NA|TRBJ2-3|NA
CASSARGSMTDTQYF
TGTGCCAGCAGCGCGCGGGGATCTATGACCGATACGCAGTATTTT
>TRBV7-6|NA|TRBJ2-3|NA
CASSLMTSRTDTQYF
TGTGCCAGCAGCTTAATGACTTCTCGCACAGATACGCAGTATTTT
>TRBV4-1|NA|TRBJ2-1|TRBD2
CASSLILAGPRFF
TGCGCCAGCAGCCTAATACTAGCGGGCCCCAGGTTCTTC
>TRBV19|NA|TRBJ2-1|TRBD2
CASREGLANTQQFF
TGTGCCAGTCGGGAGGGACTAGCAAACACCCAGCAGTTCTTC
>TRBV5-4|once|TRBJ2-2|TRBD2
CASSLASGRTNTGELFF
TGTGCCAGCAGCTTGGCTAGCGGGAGAACGAACACCGGGGAGCTGTTTTTT
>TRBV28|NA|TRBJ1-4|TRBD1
CASSLSYRGTEKLFF
TGTGCCAGCAGTTTATCGTACAGGGGGACCGAAAAACTGTTTTTT
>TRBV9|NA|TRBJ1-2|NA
CASSRTELYGYTF
TGTGCCAGCAGCCGGACAGAACTCTATGGCTACACCTTC
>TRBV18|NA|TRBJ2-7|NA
CASSPRSAYEQYF
TGTGCCAGCTCACCACGCTCGGCCTACGAGCAGTACTTC
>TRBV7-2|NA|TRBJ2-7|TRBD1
CASSLDRRDRGLSYEQYF
TGTGCCAGCAGCCTCGACCGGCGGGACAGGGGTCTCTCCTACGAGCAGTACTTC
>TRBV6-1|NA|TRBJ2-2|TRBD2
CASSERTSGNTGELFF
TGTGCCAGCAGTGAGAGGACTAGCGGGAACACCGGGGAGCTGTTTTTT
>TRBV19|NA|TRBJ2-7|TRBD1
CASTGQGRGDEQYF
TGTGCCAGTACCGGACAGGGTCGGGGCGACGAGCAGTACTTC